These 30 T cell receptor beta chains were all obtained from the same sample, sequenced in a study of Ad26.COV2.S vaccination and SARS-CoV-2 variants. Method: immunoSEQ multiplex PCR; TCRdb's copy keeps in-frame clones and lacks some. The sample includes around 320,000 clones, about 86% seen only once; the top ten take 1.5% to 2%. As to treatment: approximately 18 received Ad26.COV2.S at low or high dose, single or two shots; about 5 received placebo; per-sample allocation not given. Collection of the samples took place on day 63 after the first injection of vaccine or placebo. This specimen was peripheral blood, taken in a trial of Ad26.COV2.S vaccine versus placebo. Every receptor here comes from a person aged 18 to 65 who received the Ad26.COV2.S COVID-19 vaccine or a placebo.

The chain recombines TRBV11-3 with TRBJ2-5; D gene uncertain. The CDR3 has 14 amino acids. V lost 5 bases and J lost 5, with 15 bases in between. CDR1 and CDR2 from the germline V gene are SGHNT and YENEEA. The DNA of the CDR3 is TGTGCCAGCAGCCGATCCCCGGGTGTGGAGACCCAGTACTTC. Its protein product is CASSRSPGVETQYF.

V usage is TRBV11-3 and J usage is TRBJ2-7, with unresolved D. Per germline, CDR1 SGHNT and CDR2 YENEEA. Trimming stripped 6 bases from V and 7 bases from J, with 19 bases between. The CDR3 extends over 14 amino acids. In DNA, the CDR3 is TGTGCCAGCAGTTTTCTCTATCCCAGGTCAGAGCAGTACTTC. This codes for CASSFLYPRSEQYF.

The chain joins TRBV6-6 to TRBJ1-5; TRBD1 matches 7 bases. V trimming: 10 bases; J trimming: 4 bases; junction bases outside the gene matches: 13. CDR1 and CDR2 from the germline V gene are MNHNY and SVGAGI (reference sequence). The CDR3 extends over 15 amino acids. In DNA form, the CDR3 reads TGTGCCAACCACCTAGACAGGGACCCTAATCAGCCCCAGCATTTT. Protein product: CANHLDRDPNQPQHF.

This clone has a single count. This CDR3 reads CASSQDNSRSSGNTIYF. In DNA form, the CDR3 reads TGTGCCAGCAGCCAAGATAATTCCAGGAGCTCTGGAAACACCATATATTTT. The chain uses TRBV4-2 and TRBJ1-3; no clear D gene. The CDR3 spans 17 residues. The V end was cut by 0 bases, the J end by 0 bases, with 12 bases between. Germline CDR1 reads LGHNA; CDR2 reads YNFKEQ.

The chain recombines TRBV24-1 with TRBJ1-6; TRBD1 matches 7 bases. The CDR3 is 19 residues long. The J segment lost 9 bases and the V segment lost 4 bases, leaving 20 bases of the junction unmatched. In germline, CDR1 is KGHDR, CDR2 SFDVKD. CDR3 amino acids: CATSDSDRSRLGIFSPLHF. DNA for the CDR3: TGTGCCACCAGTGACTCGGACAGGTCCCGTTTGGGCATATTTTCACCCCTCCACTTT.

This sequence joins TRBV7-6 and TRBJ2-1; 9 nucleotides agree with TRBD1. Germline V gives CDR1 SGHVS, CDR2 FNYEAQ. The junction had 6 bases not matched to a gene; V was cut back by 2 bases and J by 7 bases. The CDR3 covers 15 residues. The CDR3 here is CASSLSGTGLNEQFF. CDR3 coding DNA: TGTGCCAGCAGCTTATCTGGGACAGGGCTTAATGAGCAGTTCTTC. Variable domain in full (rest from reference TRBV7-6 and TRBJ2-1): GAGVSQSPRYKVTKRGQDVALRCDPISGHVSLYWYRQALGQGPEFLTYFNYEAQQDKSGLPNDRFSAERPEGSISTLTIQRTEQRDSAMYRCASSLSGTGLNEQFFGPGTRLTVL.

This chain links TRBV3-1 (or the pseudogene TRBV3-2) with TRBJ1-4; the D gene is possibly TRBD1 (6 bases). Trimming cost V 4 bases and J 11 bases, with 11 bases left between them. The CDR3 is 12 residues long. CDR1 and CDR2 (germline): LGHDT, YNNKEL (reference sequence). The CDR3 DNA reads as TGTGCCAGCAGCCTGAGGGGGGAGAAACTGTTTTTT. This codes for CASSLRGEKLFF.

The rearrangement links TRBV9 to TRBJ2-5; D is perhaps TRBD2 (6 bases). Germline-derived CDR1 and CDR2 are SGDLS and YYNGEE. Trimming left V 1 base short and J 9 bases short, with 13 bases between. This CDR3 region has 13 residues. CDR3 coding DNA: TGTGCCAGCAGCGTAAAGCAGGGAGGTCCCCAGTACTTC. Its protein is CASSVKQGGPQYF.

This sequence joins TRBV5-4 and TRBJ2-6; TRBD2 aligns across 8 bases. In germline, CDR1 is SGHNT, CDR2 YYREEE (reference sequence). With V trimmed by 9 bases and J by 0 bases, 2 bases remained unmatched. This CDR3 region has 14 residues. CDR3 in DNA: TGTGCCACCCGGGGGGGCTCTGGGGCCAACGTCCTGACTTTC. This encodes CATRGGSGANVLTF.

The chain recombines TRBV28 with TRBJ2-7, with unresolved D. The CDR3 is 14 amino acids. Per the germline V gene, CDR1 is MDHEN and CDR2 is SYDVKM. Deletions cut 2 bases from V and 7 bases from J, with 15 bases between. The CDR3 nucleotides are TGTGCCAGCAGTTTACTTATGGGAACAAGAGAGCAGTACTTC. Encoded protein: CASSLLMGTREQYF. Full variable domain (missing parts from reference TRBV28 and TRBJ2-7): DVKVTQSSRYLVKRTGEKVFLECVQDMDHENMFWYRQDPGLGLRLIYFSYDVKMKEKGDIPEGYSVSREKKERFSLILESASTNQTSMYLCASSLLMGTREQYFGPGTRLTVT.

CDR3 protein: CAWRLGGNTEAFF. The CDR3 DNA sequence: TGTGCCTGGAGGCTAGGGGGGAACACTGAAGCTTTCTTT. The chain combines TRBV30 with TRBJ1-1, with D possibly TRBD1 on 6 matching bases. V was trimmed by 3 bases and J by 1 base, leaving 9 bases between them. The CDR3 length is 13 residues. Germline assignment: CDR1 GTSNPN and CDR2 SVGIG (reference sequence).

The genes are TRBV19 and TRBJ1-2, with a tentative D call TRBD1 (6 bases). The CDR3 spans 16 residues. The V end was cut by 4 bases, the J end by 5 bases, with 20 bases between. The germline gives CDR1 LNHDA, CDR2 SQIVND (reference sequence). In DNA form, the CDR3 reads TGTGCCAGTAGTACGTCGGGGGGCTTCCGAGTTTATGGCTACACCTTC. Translation gives CASSTSGGFRVYGYTF.

The chain is built from TRBV7-6 and TRBJ1-1, with 7 bases matching TRBD1. V gave up 5 bases and J gave up 0 bases; unmatched junction bases: 9. CDR3 length equals 16 residues. Germline V lookup: CDR1 SGHVS, CDR2 FNYEAQ. The CDR3: CASSIKAGTVNTEAFF. In nucleotides, the CDR3 is TGTGCCAGCAGCATAAAAGCCGGGACAGTGAACACTGAAGCTTTCTTT. The entire variable domain, with the rest obtained from reference TRBV7-6 and TRBJ1-1, is as follows: GAGVSQSPRYKVTKRGQDVALRCDPISGHVSLYWYRQALGQGPEFLTYFNYEAQQDKSGLPNDRFSAERPEGSISTLTIQRTEQRDSAMYRCASSIKAGTVNTEAFFGQGTRLTVV.

The V call is TRBV6-2 or TRBV6-3, the J call TRBJ2-7, with D maybe TRBD1 (6 bases). Deletions cut 7 bases from V and 0 bases from J, with 16 bases between. CDR1 MNHEY and CDR2 SVGEGT come from the germline V gene. The CDR3 is made up of 15 amino acids. The DNA for the CDR3 is TGTGCCAGCACCCCTGGACAGTCTTACTCCTACGAGCAGTACTTC. It encodes CASTPGQSYSYEQYF.

This chain joins TRBV30 and TRBJ1-2; TRBD1 is a possible D gene (5 bases). CDR3 length equals 12 residues. The germline V gene encodes CDR1 GTSNPN and CDR2 SVGIG (reference sequence). V lost 2 bases and J 8 bases, leaving 12 bases between the germline ends. The CDR3 nucleotides are TGTGCCTGGAGTCGGCCAGGGATCGGCTACACCTTC. Its protein product is CAWSRPGIGYTF.

The chain couples TRBV11-2 to TRBJ2-1; D unresolved. CDR1 and CDR2 (germline): SGHAT, FQNNGV. Trimming pared 0 bases from V and 0 bases from J, leaving 9 bases between. This CDR3 has 16 residues. The DNA of the CDR3 is TGTGCCAGCAGCTTAGAGCGACGAAGCTCCTACAATGAGCAGTTCTTC. Translating gives CASSLERRSSYNEQFF.

The chain uses TRBV3-1 (or the pseudogene TRBV3-2) and TRBJ1-1; 9 positions match TRBD1. The germline CDR1 and CDR2 sequences are LGHDT and YNNKEL (reference sequence). The junction had 4 bases not matched to a gene; V was cut back by 4 bases and J by 4 bases. This CDR3 has 14 amino acids. The CDR3 sequence is CASSLQGASTEAFF. The CDR3, as DNA: TGTGCCAGCAGCCTACAGGGGGCAAGCACTGAAGCTTTCTTT.

CDR3 coding DNA: TGTGCCAGCAGTTCAGGGTTTGGGCAACTGTTTTTT. Amino acids: CASSSGFGQLFF. This chain links TRBV6-5 with TRBJ1-4; D might be TRBD1 (5 bases). V was shortened by 4 bases and J by 12 bases, with 12 bases between the two germline ends. This CDR3 comprises 12 residues. The germline V gene encodes CDR1 MNHEY and CDR2 SVGAGI.

This clone was seen a few times. This chain joins TRBV18 and TRBJ1-1; 7 nucleotides match TRBD1. The length of the CDR3 is 15 residues. The germline gives CDR1 KGHSH, CDR2 LQKENI. The J segment lost 3 bases and the V segment lost 4 bases, leaving 8 bases of the junction unmatched. CDR3 bases: TGTGCCAGCTCACGAGACAGGGTTCGGGACACTGAAGCTTTCTTT. As protein: CASSRDRVRDTEAFF.

The chain uses TRBV9 and TRBJ2-5; the D is unclear. The germline gives CDR1 SGDLS, CDR2 YYNGEE. CDR3 length equals 13 residues. With 3 bases removed from V and 7 bases from J, the gap between germline ends came to 13 bases. The CDR3 protein is CASSEAQWGTQYF. CDR3 coding DNA: TGTGCCAGCAGCGAGGCCCAGTGGGGGACCCAGTACTTC. The variable domain in full, with the rest retrieved from reference TRBV9 and TRBJ2-5, is DSGVTQTPKHLITATGQRVTLRCSPRSGDLSVYWYQQSLDQGLQFLIQYYNGEERAKGNILERFSAQQFPDLHSELNLSSLELGDSALYFCASSEAQWGTQYFGPGTRLLVL.

J is TRBJ1-1 and V is TRBV15; no clear D gene. The V and J ends lost 0 bases and 2 bases respectively, with 7 bases between them. CDR3 length equals 14 residues. From germline, CDR1 is LNHNV and CDR2 YYDKDF (reference sequence). The CDR3, as DNA: TGTGCCACCAGCAGAGATCAGACTAACACTGAAGCTTTCTTT. Translation gives CATSRDQTNTEAFF.

Relative to its sample, this clone is medium-sized. The chain carries TRBV6-6 and TRBJ2-7, with D perhaps matching TRBD1 (6 bases). The CDR3 length is 14 residues. Per germline, CDR1 MNHNY and CDR2 SVGAGI (reference sequence). Trimming pared 5 bases from V and 0 bases from J, leaving 11 bases between. CDR3 nucleotides: TGTGCCAGCAGTAAAAGGACAGACTCCTACGAGCAGTACTTC. It yields the protein CASSKRTDSYEQYF.

The chain employs TRBV7-8 and TRBJ2-1; D uncertain. Germline V gene data show CDR1 as SGHVS and CDR2 as FQNEAQ. V dropped 1 base and J dropped 5 bases, with 12 bases sitting between them. The CDR3 sequence is 15 residues long. The CDR3 DNA follows: TGTGCCAGCAGCTTAGTTAGTAGCTACAACAATGAGCAGTTCTTC. Its translation is CASSLVSSYNNEQFF.

V is TRBV5-4 and J is TRBJ2-7; 8 positions match TRBD1. Germline V CDR1 and CDR2: SGHNT, YYREEE (reference sequence). The CDR3 is made up of 16 amino acids. V was clipped by 5 bases and J by 4 bases; unmatched bases: 14. CDR3 region: CASSQTLDRGGYEQYF. The CDR3 DNA reads as TGTGCCAGCAGTCAAACTCTCGACAGGGGTGGATACGAGCAGTACTTC.

CDR3 bases: TGTGCCAGCAGTTTATTTGGACTAGCGGGGAGCTCCTACAATGAGCAGTTCTTC. It specifies CASSLFGLAGSSYNEQFF. The chain employs TRBV27 and TRBJ2-1; 12 nucleotides agree with TRBD2. This CDR3 has 18 amino acids. V was clipped by 1 base and J by 0 bases; unmatched bases: 4. Germline V gene sequence: CDR1 MNHEY, CDR2 SMNVEV (reference sequence).

This chain connects TRBV9 to TRBJ1-1; D might be TRBD1 (5 bases). The germline gives CDR1 SGDLS, CDR2 YYNGEE. With 0 bases removed from V and 5 bases from J, the gap between germline ends came to 11 bases. The CDR3 spans 14 residues. This chain's CDR3 is CASSVGLGGTEAFF. The DNA of the CDR3 is TGTGCCAGCAGCGTAGGGCTGGGGGGGACTGAAGCTTTCTTT. Complete variable domain (other parts from reference TRBV9 and TRBJ1-1): DSGVTQTPKHLITATGQRVTLRCSPRSGDLSVYWYQQSLDQGLQFLIQYYNGEERAKGNILERFSAQQFPDLHSELNLSSLELGDSALYFCASSVGLGGTEAFFGQGTRLTVV.

This chain connects TRBV3-1 (or the pseudogene TRBV3-2) to TRBJ1-1; D is ambiguous. Trimming left V 0 bases short and J 0 bases short, with 5 bases between. The V gene's germline CDR1 is LGHDT and CDR2 YNNKEL (reference sequence). The length of the CDR3 is 14 residues. The CDR3 loop is CASSQELVNTEAFF. Written as DNA, the CDR3 is TGTGCCAGCAGCCAAGAGTTAGTGAACACTGAAGCTTTCTTT.

This clone was counted once. The V and J genes are TRBV5-1 and TRBJ1-1, with 7 bases fitting TRBD1. In germline, CDR1 is SGHRS, CDR2 YFSETQ. V lost 3 bases and J lost 6; bases outside the gene matches: 8. This CDR3 comprises 14 residues. Here the CDR3 DNA reads TGCGCCAGCAGCTCCGTCAGGGGGAAATCTGAAGCTTTCTTT. Translating it yields CASSSVRGKSEAFF. Full variable domain (remainder filled in from reference TRBV5-1 and TRBJ1-1): KAGVTQTPRYLIKTRGQQVTLSCSPISGHRSVSWYQQTPGQGLQFLFEYFSETQRNKGNFPGRFSGRQFSNSRSEMNVSTLELGDSALYLCASSSVRGKSEAFFGQGTRLTVV.

The CDR3 reads CASSPQGQPNTEAFF. The CDR3 nucleotides read TGTGCCAGCAGTCCTCAGGGACAGCCGAACACTGAAGCTTTCTTT. This rearrangement joins TRBV25-1 to TRBJ1-1, with 7 bases aligning to TRBD1. This CDR3 region has 15 residues. Germline trimming cut 5 bases from V and 1 base from J; bases unmatched to any gene: 7. Germline loops: CDR1 MGHDK, CDR2 SYGVNS.

The rearrangement joins TRBV12-3 or TRBV12-4 to TRBJ2-5; TRBD1 matches 11 bases. The ends lost 3 bases at V and 9 bases at J; junction bases unmatched: 3. CDR3 size: 13 residues. CDR3 residues: CASSFGDRGSQYF. CDR3 nucleotide sequence: TGTGCCAGCAGTTTCGGGGACAGGGGGTCCCAGTACTTC.